One sample yielded the 10 T cell receptor beta chains listed below, sequenced in a study of cytomegalovirus exposure and HLA in healthy donors. Use of 60 Vbeta and 13 Jbeta primers characterized the PCR. The table came from immunoSEQ multiplex PCR; TCRdb's copy has only in-frame clones and leaves some out. The table has approximately 77,000 clones, approximately 70% seen once. The specimen was PBMCs. These receptors all come from a man between 60 and 75 years old in good health and CMV-seropositive.

V gene TRBV6-6 combines with J gene TRBJ2-2; maybe TRBD2 (5 bases). The CDR3 totals 16 residues. V was trimmed by 6 bases and J by 0 bases, leaving 14 bases between them. Germline assignment: CDR1 MNHNY and CDR2 SVGAGI (reference sequence). The CDR3 reads CASSSSGSANTGELFF. The CDR3 nucleotides are TGTGCCAGCAGCTCCTCGGGGAGTGCGAACACCGGGGAGCTGTTTTTT.

This clone was detected a few times. The V and J genes are TRBV7-9 and TRBJ2-7, with D possibly matching TRBD1 (6 bases). Germline V gene lookup returns CDR1 SEHNR and CDR2 FQNEAQ (reference sequence). CDR3 size: 14 residues. With 4 bases removed from V and 0 bases from J, the gap between germline ends came to 10 bases. The CDR3 sequence is CASSSYRDSYEQYF. In DNA, the CDR3 is TGTGCCAGCAGCTCGTACAGGGACTCCTACGAGCAGTACTTC.

The gene calls are TRBV10-3 and TRBJ1-4, with 7 bases matching TRBD1. The CDR3 is 15 residues long. V trimming: 4 bases; J trimming: 3 bases; junction bases outside the gene matches: 5. Germline lookup yields CDR1 ENHRY and CDR2 SYGVKD. CDR3 sequence: CAISVSGTANEKLFF. The CDR3 bases are TGTGCCATCAGTGTCTCGGGGACAGCTAATGAAAAACTGTTTTTT.

The chain is built from TRBV13 and TRBJ2-1, with 8 bases that match TRBD2. CDR3 length: 15 amino acids. The V gene end was trimmed by 1 base and the J gene end by 8 bases; junction bases not matched to a gene: 7. Germline V gene data show CDR1 as PRHDT and CDR2 as FYEKMQ (reference sequence). The CDR3 nucleotides read TGTGCCAGCAGCTTAGCGGGAGGGCCGGTAGATGAGCAGTTCTTC. Translation gives CASSLAGGPVDEQFF.

This rearrangement joins TRBV15 to TRBJ2-3; possible D gene TRBD1, 5 bases. From germline, CDR1 is LNHNV and CDR2 YYDKDF (reference sequence). The CDR3 has 14 residues. Deletions cut 1 base from V and 4 bases from J, with 9 bases between. The CDR3 region has the DNA TGTGCCACCAGCAGAGCAGGGATGGCAGATACGCAGTATTTT. Translated: CATSRAGMADTQYF.

The chain uses TRBV5-4 and TRBJ2-5, with TRBD1 identical over 7 bases. The germline CDR1 and CDR2 sequences are SGHNT and YYREEE (reference sequence). After removal of 3 bases from V and 5 bases from J, the junction contained 10 bases not matched to a gene. CDR3 length: 15 residues. CDR3 DNA sequence: TGTGCCAGCAGCTATGGACAGGTTGCGGGTGAGACCCAGTACTTC. It codes for CASSYGQVAGETQYF.

The chain employs TRBV11-3 and TRBJ2-2; D perhaps matches TRBD2 (5 bases). Germline CDR1 reads SGHNT; CDR2 reads YENEEA. Trimming stripped 0 bases from V and 4 bases from J, with 9 bases between. The CDR3 is 15 amino acids. In nucleotides, the CDR3 is TGTGCCAGCAGCTTAGACAGGACTGGCACCGGGGAGCTGTTTTTT. It encodes CASSLDRTGTGELFF.

This chain connects TRBV7-8 to TRBJ1-2; 8 bases fit TRBD1. The V and J ends lost 5 bases and 5 bases, in that order; junction bases with no gene match: 19. This CDR3 contains 18 residues. Germline V gene lookup returns CDR1 SGHVS and CDR2 FQNEAQ. Here the CDR3 DNA reads TGTGCCAGCAGCCAACGGGGGAGCGGCAGGGGGCCTGGGTATGGCTACACCTTC. It codes for CASSQRGSGRGPGYGYTF.

This clone was seen a single time. The J gene is TRBJ2-7, the V gene TRBV21-1; the table's D call, TRBD1, has no DNA check behind it. TRBV21-1 is a pseudogene locus. CDR3 size: 15 residues. The CDR3 DNA follows: TGTGCCAGCAGCAAAGATCCAGGGGGTACCTACGAGCAGTACTTC. It encodes CASSKDPGGTYEQYF.

A few counts support this clone. The chain is built from TRBV5-6 and TRBJ2-5; D unresolved. Germline assignment: CDR1 SGHDT and CDR2 YYEEEE. Deletions cut 0 bases from V and 6 bases from J, with 6 bases between. The CDR3 consists of 12 residues. For the CDR3, the DNA is TGTGCCAGCAGCTTGGCCCGTAAGACCCAGTACTTC. Its translation: CASSLARKTQYF.